The T cell receptor beta chain under discussion was sequenced for a study of blood T cell repertoires in COVID-19. Study-level background: From the United States, Italy and Spain came samples of acute and convalescent COVID-19. From T cells, B-cell-depleted T cells, or PBMCs came the material, which was cDNA or gDNA.

In the original processing: Reference gene primer amplification gave nucleated cell count estimates. The assay was immunoSEQ multiplex PCR, and TCRdb's table has in-frame clones only and misses some. That table furnishes V, J and clone size, whereas the DNA furnished D and trimming. The table shows some 200,000 clones, with around 87% occurring only once. The V and J ends lost 2 bases and 3 bases, in that order; junction bases with no gene match: 7. This CDR3 has 16 amino acids. Germline V CDR1 and CDR2: SGHRS, YFSETQ. This clonotype was sampled from an elderly woman in a cohort sampled during active or convalescent COVID-19. The sequenced material came from peripheral blood. The rearrangement joins TRBV5-1 to TRBJ2-5, with 10 bases aligning to TRBD2. In DNA, the CDR3 is TGCGCCAGCAGCTTTGGACTAGCGGTGGGGGAAGAGACCCAGTACTTC. This sequence encodes CASSFGLAVGEETQYF.